A selection of T cell receptor beta chains follows, all from one sample in a study of monozygotic twins with inflammatory bowel disease. TCRdb re-called the 5' RACE reads and catalogs CDR3 proteins one per entry, DNA excluded. This sample's table reports approximately 300,000 distinct CDR3 sequences. Material: blood. The receptors derive from a human donor with ulcerative colitis or Crohn's disease, or a healthy co-twin of an affected twin (not recorded which). The CDR3 runs from the conserved cysteine through the conserved F or W.

J,V,CDR3
TRBJ1-1,TRBV3-1,CASSLGQGKWGSEAFF
TRBJ2-7,TRBV10-3,CAIGGSSYEQYF
TRBJ1-2,TRBV9,CASSARTGEEYYGYTF
TRBJ2-7,TRBV10-3,CAISPFGRVGEQYF
TRBJ1-1,TRBV9,CASSPQGAAEAFF
TRBJ1-5,TRBV9,CASSLRQGQPQHF
TRBJ2-7,TRBV30,CAWRPGALYEQYF
TRBJ2-1,TRBV27,CASRPGTGALHEQFF
TRBJ2-7,TRBV7-2,CASSQYRERGSEQYF
TRBJ2-3,TRBV24-1,CATSDPPGGTGGADTQYF
TRBJ2-2,TRBV6-5,CASSLRGGGELFF
TRBJ2-1,TRBV5-6,CASSLPGSWTHDEQFF
TRBJ2-3,TRBV25-1,CASSTYSGVNTDTQYF
TRBJ1-6,TRBV28,CAARQGNNSPLHF
TRBJ1-4,TRBV19,CASRLGSNEKLFF
TRBJ1-4,TRBV7-2,CASSSGAAGLEKLFF
TRBJ2-5,TRBV20-1,CSASTGQIDQETQYF
TRBJ2-4,TRBV12-3/TRBV12-4,CASKEFLAKNIQYF
TRBJ2-1,TRBV15,CATSSRSGTPKHF
TRBJ1-1,TRBV6-5,CASSYSFSVKNTEAFF
TRBJ1-1,TRBV6-1,CASRIQGAMNTEAFF
TRBJ1-5,TRBV12-3/TRBV12-4,CASRPGTGDNQPQHF
TRBJ1-5,TRBV7-8,CASSLVGGTGTGNQPQHF
TRBJ2-1,TRBV12-3/TRBV12-4,CASTMTRRGGDEQFF
TRBJ1-5,TRBV6-2/TRBV6-3,CASSYLNQPQHF
TRBJ1-1,TRBV15,CATSRAGTGRTEAFF
TRBJ2-1,TRBV6-5,CASSYRDRGYEQFF
TRBJ2-1,TRBV5-1,CASSLDGGAYNEQFF
TRBJ1-5,TRBV12-3/TRBV12-4,CASSLVGPRDQPQHF
TRBJ1-6,TRBV11-2,CASRNRITNSPLHF
TRBJ2-7,TRBV4-2,CASSQVWTSSYEQYF
TRBJ1-1,TRBV28,CASSFGTAQYMFFF
TRBJ2-3,TRBV27,CASIVGQGAGTQYF
TRBJ2-2,TRBV28,CASSLSYLRQYAGELFF
TRBJ2-4,TRBV20-1,CSARNRLTSGRAVPGNIQYF
TRBJ1-1,TRBV7-9,CASSADTRNTEAFF
TRBJ2-1,TRBV27,CASSAPRVSEQFF
TRBJ2-5,TRBV12-3/TRBV12-4,CASRIGQETQYF
TRBJ2-3,TRBV7-7,CASSLNPDTDTQYF
TRBJ2-4,TRBV2,CASKDRGEGAKNIQYF
TRBJ2-7,TRBV11-1,CASSLAPLKSRQKKPYEQYF
TRBJ1-2,TRBV5-1,CASSLGTVDGYTF
TRBJ1-5,TRBV12-3/TRBV12-4,CASKPSTRGPQHF
TRBJ2-1,TRBV12-3/TRBV12-4,CASNPLVNEQFF
TRBJ2-5,TRBV9,CASSVASGRGRETQYF
TRBJ1-5,TRBV28,CASSFPIFNQPQHF
TRBJ2-4,TRBV20-1,CSARPGTGPKNIQYF
TRBJ1-5,TRBV20-1,CSAGRGGDQPQHF